Following are 29 T cell receptor beta chains from one sample sequenced in a study of shared clonotypes between healthy human individuals. The method was immunoSEQ multiplex PCR; TCRdb's version includes in-frame clones alone and lacks a portion of them. The profile shows hundreds of thousands of clones, around 73% of them singletons. Material for sequencing was memory CD4+ T cells sorted from blood. Subset in this sample: CD45RA-negative fraction. These receptors were collected from a woman under 40 in good health.

The chain couples TRBV30 to TRBJ1-2; D gene uncertain. This CDR3 is built from 15 residues. CDR1 and CDR2 (germline): GTSNPN, SVGIG (reference sequence). With 1 base removed from V and 4 bases from J, the gap between germline ends came to 16 bases. The CDR3 protein is CAWSAPIGQGYGYTF. The CDR3 nucleotides read TGTGCCTGGAGTGCCCCGATCGGGCAAGGCTATGGCTACACCTTC. The full variable domain, its missing parts supplied by reference TRBV30 and TRBJ1-2, is SQTIHQWPATLVQPVGSPLSLECTVEGTSNPNLYWYRQAAGRGLQLLFYSVGIGQISSEVPQNLSASRPQDRQFILSSKKLLLSDSGFYLCAWSAPIGQGYGYTFGSGTRLTVV.

The rearrangement links TRBV6-1 to TRBJ1-4; 8 nucleotides line up with TRBD1. Germline V CDR1 and CDR2: MNHNS, SASEGT. The CDR3 is 13 residues long. The V segment lost 10 bases and the J segment 8 bases; nucleotides outside the gene matches: 9. The CDR3 DNA sequence: TGTGCCACCGCACAGGGGGGTCAAGAAAAACTGTTTTTT. Translating gives CATAQGGQEKLFF.

In this sample, this clone turned up many times. This sequence joins TRBV28 and TRBJ1-1, with no clear D. Per germline, CDR1 MDHEN and CDR2 SYDVKM. Trimming shortened V by 7 bases and J by 0 bases, and 12 bases separated the two germline ends. The CDR3 loop spans 14 amino acids. The CDR3 DNA sequence: TGTGCCAGCACCCCGGGGTGGATGAACACTGAAGCTTTCTTT. Translating gives CASTPGWMNTEAFF.

As concerns this clone: Other DNA sequences in this sample translate to the same CDR3. The chain combines TRBV10-3 with TRBJ1-2; D may be TRBD1 (5 bases). Between the trimmed V and J ends, which lost 0 bases and 3 bases, there was a span of 11 bases. This CDR3 is built from 15 residues. Germline loops: CDR1 ENHRY, CDR2 SYGVKD. CDR3 protein: CAISESEGRDYGYTF. Here the CDR3 DNA reads TGTGCCATCAGTGAGTCGGAGGGACGGGACTATGGCTACACCTTC.

This chain joins TRBV6-1 and TRBJ2-5; TRBD1 matches 8 bases. The DNA end is a closer match to TRBJ2-7, so the J assignment may be wrong. The CDR3 runs 14 residues. Germline V gives CDR1 MNHNS, CDR2 SASEGT. The chain's CDR3 is CASNPGTGRYEQYF. CDR3 in DNA: TGTGCCAGCAATCCCGGGACAGGCCGCTACGAGCAGTACTTC.

The V call is TRBV5-6, the J call TRBJ1-5; unclear D gene. V was trimmed by 0 bases and J by 10 bases, leaving 11 bases between them. Germline values: CDR1 SGHDT, CDR2 YYEEEE. This CDR3 spans 13 amino acids. The DNA for the CDR3 is TGTGCCAGCAGCTTGGGCGAATATGGACCCCAGCATTTT. It translates to CASSLGEYGPQHF.

This chain uses TRBV10-1 with TRBJ2-7; 13 nucleotides line up with TRBD2. CDR1 WNHNN and CDR2 SYGVQD come from the germline V gene (reference sequence). J was trimmed by 5 bases and V by 6 bases; bases with no gene match: 7. This CDR3 has 15 residues. This chain's CDR3 is CASSDSGLAGDEQYF. CDR3 in DNA: TGCGCCAGCAGCGACAGCGGACTAGCGGGAGACGAGCAGTACTTC.

This clone was recorded only once. This chain links TRBV27 with TRBJ2-7, with 7 bases fitting TRBD2. The CDR3 consists of 14 residues. The germline gives CDR1 MNHEY, CDR2 SMNVEV (reference sequence). V gave up 1 base and J gave up 3 bases; unmatched junction bases: 3. DNA for the CDR3: TGTGCCAGCAGTTTATTTCCTAGCGGCTACGAGCAGTACTTC. This gives the protein CASSLFPSGYEQYF.

The J gene is TRBJ2-2, the V gene TRBV5-1; 10 nucleotides line up with TRBD1. The CDR3 has 15 amino acids. CDR1 is SGHRS and CDR2 is YFSETQ in the germline V gene. Trimming took 4 bases from V and 4 from J; bases not matched to a gene: 4. The CDR3 region is CASSNRDRGTGELFF. CDR3 nucleotide sequence: TGCGCCAGCAGCAACCGGGACAGGGGCACCGGGGAGCTGTTTTTT. Based on the CDR3 plus reference TRBV5-1 and TRBJ2-2, the full variable domain is KAGVTQTPRYLIKTRGQQVTLSCSPISGHRSVSWYQQTPGQGLQFLFEYFSETQRNKGNFPGRFSGRQFSNSRSEMNVSTLELGDSALYLCASSNRDRGTGELFFGEGSRLTVL.

The chain joins TRBV7-3 to TRBJ2-6; D may be TRBD2 (6 bases). CDR1 is SGHTA and CDR2 is FQGTGA in the germline V gene. CDR3 size: 16 residues. The germline V and J ends were trimmed by 5 bases and 1 base, with 12 bases remaining between them. This chain's CDR3 is CASSLEGGSGANVLTF. CDR3 DNA: TGTGCCAGCAGCCTGGAGGGAGGTTCTGGGGCCAACGTCCTGACTTTC. Based on the CDR3 plus reference TRBV7-3 and TRBJ2-6, the full variable domain is GAGVSQTPSNKVTEKGKYVELRCDPISGHTALYWYRQSLGQGPEFLIYFQGTGAADDSGLPNDRFFAVRPEGSVSTLKIQRTERGDSAVYLCASSLEGGSGANVLTFGAGSRLTVL.

The J gene is TRBJ2-7, the V gene TRBV6-1, with D possibly being TRBD1 or TRBD2 (5 bases each). V was clipped by 8 bases and J by 5 bases, with 13 bases between them. Germline V gene sequence: CDR1 MNHNS, CDR2 SASEGT. The CDR3 has 12 amino acids. This CDR3 is CASRDAADEQYF. The CDR3 DNA reads TGTGCCAGCCGGGACGCCGCCGACGAGCAGTACTTC.

This rearrangement joins TRBV7-9 to TRBJ2-7, with TRBD2 as a possible D gene (6 bases). This CDR3 has 14 residues. With 3 bases removed from V and 1 base from J, the gap between germline ends came to 10 bases. CDR1 and CDR2 (germline): SEHNR, FQNEAQ (reference sequence). The CDR3: CASSLEGISYEQYF. Here the CDR3 DNA reads TGTGCCAGCAGCTTGGAGGGGATATCCTACGAGCAGTACTTC.

This rearrangement joins TRBV30 to TRBJ2-7; D might be TRBD1 or TRBD2, each matching 5 bases. Trimming stripped 8 bases from V and 1 base from J, with 18 bases between. Germline values: CDR1 GTSNPN, CDR2 SVGIG (reference sequence). The CDR3 has 14 residues. The CDR3 sequence: CALSKRDPSYEQYF. The CDR3 nucleotides are TGTGCCCTGAGTAAGAGGGACCCTTCCTACGAGCAGTACTTC.

The chain employs TRBV28 and TRBJ2-7, with 7 nucleotides matching TRBD2. The V segment lost 6 bases and the J segment 4 bases; nucleotides outside the gene matches: 3. The germline gives CDR1 MDHEN, CDR2 SYDVKM. The CDR3 length is 12 residues. The CDR3 sequence is CASRVGRYEQYF. The CDR3 DNA reads as TGTGCCAGCAGGGTCGGGAGGTACGAGCAGTACTTC.

The chain is built from TRBV11-2 and TRBJ2-7, with 10 nucleotides matching TRBD1. The CDR3 runs to 18 residues. Germline-derived CDR1 and CDR2 are SGHAT and FQNNGV. Germline trimming cut 1 base from V and 0 bases from J; bases unmatched to any gene: 9. The CDR3 DNA sequence: TGTGCCAGCAGCTTAGCCCCCATAGGGACAGGGGCCTCCTACGAGCAGTACTTC. Its translation is CASSLAPIGTGASYEQYF.

The sample holds a few counts of this clone. The chain has TRBV11-2 and TRBJ2-2; no clear D. The CDR3 runs to 13 residues. CDR1 and CDR2 from the germline V gene are SGHAT and FQNNGV. V was pared by 2 bases and J by 5 bases, with 6 bases between. CDR3 DNA sequence: TGTGCCAGCAGCTTATACGTAACCGGGGAGCTGTTTTTT. Its translation: CASSLYVTGELFF.

CDR3 bases: TGTGCCAGCAGTTTATCTAGCCTGGGGGCCAACGTCCTGACTTTC. Its protein is CASSLSSLGANVLTF. The chain has TRBV27 and TRBJ2-6; D unclear. V shed 0 bases and J shed 4 bases, with 7 bases lying between them. Per germline, CDR1 MNHEY and CDR2 SMNVEV (reference sequence). This CDR3 has 15 residues. Complete variable domain (other parts from reference TRBV27 and TRBJ2-6): EAQVTQNPRYLITVTGKKLTVTCSQNMNHEYMSWYRQDPGLGLRQIYYSMNVEVTDKGDVPEGYKVSRKEKRNFPLILESPSPNQTSLYFCASSLSSLGANVLTFGAGSRLTVL.

The chain recombines TRBV25-1 with TRBJ2-7; either TRBD1 or TRBD2 may supply D (5 bases each). CDR3 size: 15 residues. Germline V gives CDR1 MGHDK, CDR2 SYGVNS. V dropped 4 bases and J dropped 2 bases, with 15 bases sitting between them. As DNA, the CDR3 is TGTGCCAGCAGTGCTTCCGGGACCGCGCCCTACGAGCAGTACTTC. This gives the protein CASSASGTAPYEQYF.

The V call is TRBV29-1, the J call TRBJ2-5, with D perhaps TRBD2 (7 bases). The CDR3 sequence is 14 residues long. V was trimmed by 3 bases and J by 5 bases, leaving 16 bases between them. The germline CDR1 and CDR2 sequences are SQVTM and ANQGSEA. The CDR3 sequence is CSVDWAQGGETQYF. CDR3 sequence (DNA): TGCAGCGTTGATTGGGCACAGGGAGGGGAGACCCAGTACTTC.

The chain uses TRBV5-8 and TRBJ1-4; 10 positions agree with TRBD1. Germline loops: CDR1 SGHTS, CDR2 YDEGEE. Trimming took 3 bases from V and 6 from J; bases not matched to a gene: 5. The CDR3 is 15 residues long. The CDR3, as DNA: TGTGCCAGCAGCTACCCCGGGACAGGGGATGAAAAACTGTTTTTT. It translates to CASSYPGTGDEKLFF.

The chain carries TRBV28 and TRBJ2-7; the match to TRBD2 covers 10 bases. The germline gives CDR1 MDHEN, CDR2 SYDVKM. The length of the CDR3 is 13 residues. The J segment lost 2 bases and the V segment lost 6 bases, leaving 1 base of the junction unmatched. CDR3 in amino acids: CASRTSGTYEQYF. CDR3 sequence (DNA): TGTGCCAGCAGAACTAGCGGGACCTACGAGCAGTACTTC.

The chain has TRBV5-4 and TRBJ2-7, with 8 bases matching TRBD2. This CDR3 has 13 amino acids. Germline CDR1 reads SGHNT; CDR2 reads YYREEE (reference sequence). The V and J ends lost 4 bases and 4 bases, in that order; junction bases with no gene match: 4. The CDR3 sequence is CASSREGNYEQYF. In DNA, the CDR3 is TGTGCCAGCAGCCGGGAGGGGAATTACGAGCAGTACTTC. Filled out from reference TRBV5-4 and TRBJ2-7, the complete variable domain reads ETGVTQSPTHLIKTRGQQVTLRCSSQSGHNTVSWYQQALGQGPQFIFQYYREEENGRGNFPPRFSGLQFPNYSSELNVNALELDDSALYLCASSREGNYEQYFGPGTRLTVT.

The rearrangement links TRBV27 to TRBJ1-5; D is possibly TRBD1 (5 bases). CDR1 is MNHEY, CDR2 SMNVEV, per germline (reference sequence). The CDR3 length is 14 residues. The germline V and J ends were trimmed by 5 bases and 5 bases, with 13 bases remaining between them. CDR3 loop: CASSPGTGHQPQHF. The CDR3 bases are TGTGCCAGCAGTCCCGGGACCGGCCATCAGCCCCAGCATTTT.

Points on this clone: At the DNA level, this CDR3 is encoded by other sequences in the same sample as well. The chain links TRBV29-1 to TRBJ2-5; 7 bases agree with TRBD2. This CDR3 spans 13 amino acids. The J segment lost 5 bases and the V segment lost 3 bases, leaving 6 bases of the junction unmatched. Germline values: CDR1 SQVTM, CDR2 ANQGSEA. The chain's CDR3 is CSVERTGRETQYF. CDR3 nucleotides: TGCAGCGTTGAGAGGACCGGGAGGGAGACCCAGTACTTC. Filled out from reference TRBV29-1 and TRBJ2-5, the complete variable domain reads SAVISQKPSRDICQRGTSLTIQCQVDSQVTMMFWYRQQPGQSLTLIATANQGSEATYESGFVIDKFPISRPNLTFSTLTVSNMSPEDSSIYLCSVERTGRETQYFGPGTRLLVL.

The J gene is TRBJ2-7, the V gene TRBV6-5; D may be TRBD1 (8 bases). CDR3 size: 13 residues. Germline loops: CDR1 MNHEY, CDR2 SVGAGI. Trimming cost V 6 bases and J 7 bases, with 16 bases left between them. CDR3 loop: CASRRTGGGEQYF. The CDR3 coding sequence is TGTGCCAGCAGAAGAACAGGGGGGGGTGAGCAGTACTTC.

CDR3 protein: CASSKDRNYNEQFF. The CDR3 nucleotides are TGTGCCAGTAGTAAGGACAGGAACTACAATGAGCAGTTCTTC. V and J are TRBV19 and TRBJ2-1; 7 nucleotides agree with TRBD1. The CDR3 runs 14 residues. Per the germline V gene, CDR1 is LNHDA and CDR2 is SQIVND (reference sequence). Trimming took 4 bases from V and 3 from J; bases not matched to a gene: 3.

The J gene is TRBJ2-6, the V gene TRBV7-9, with D perhaps given as TRBD1 or TRBD2 (5 bases each). Germline assignment: CDR1 SEHNR and CDR2 FQNEAQ (reference sequence). The CDR3 spans 15 residues. The V and J ends lost 6 bases and 3 bases respectively, with 12 bases between them. CDR3 nucleotides: TGTGCCAGCAGTCGCAGGGAGTATGGGGCCAACGTCCTGACTTTC. Translating gives CASSRREYGANVLTF. Combining the CDR3 with reference TRBV7-9 and TRBJ2-6 gives the whole variable domain DTGVSQNPRHKITKRGQNVTFRCDPISEHNRLYWYRQTLGQGPEFLTYFQNEAQLEKSRLLSDRFSAERPKGSFSTLEIQRTEQGDSAMYLCASSRREYGANVLTFGAGSRLTVL.

The chain combines TRBV27 with TRBJ2-5; the D gene could be TRBD1 or TRBD2 (6 bases each). The CDR3 contains 14 residues. V lost 7 bases and J lost 4, with 16 bases in between. Germline CDR1 is MNHEY and CDR2 is SMNVEV (reference sequence). CDR3 loop: CASISFRGGETQYF. As DNA, the CDR3 is TGTGCCAGCATTAGCTTCAGGGGAGGAGAGACCCAGTACTTC.

V is TRBV28 and J is TRBJ1-1, with D perhaps matching TRBD1 (5 bases). V lost 4 bases and J lost 5, with 11 bases in between. Germline assignment: CDR1 MDHEN and CDR2 SYDVKM. The CDR3 extends over 13 amino acids. The CDR3 reads CASSYLRGTEAFF. CDR3 sequence (DNA): TGTGCCAGCAGTTACCTCCGGGGGACTGAAGCTTTCTTT.